There are many counts of the clone carrying this T cell receptor (beta chain). Its specificity is unknown. V dropped 2 bases and J dropped 6 bases, with 17 bases sitting between them. CDR3 length equals 16 residues. The germline V gene has CDR1 MDHEN and CDR2 SYDVKM. The data stem from a study of regulatory T cells in long-lasting Graves disease. Background on the study: Persistent cases took antithyroid drugs over 5 years and stayed TSH receptor antibody positive. Study findings and constraints: Only peripheral blood was studied, not thyroid tissue. Segments TRBV28, TRBJ1-2 and TRBJ2-5 showed preferential usage in persistent disease.

Libraries of TCR beta came from iRepertoire HTBI primers plus Arm-PCR of CDR3 regions. In TCRdb, the multiplex PCR reads were re-called with MiXCR into one record per CDR3 protein. The data hold 500,000 to 700,000 distinct CDR3 sequences, with 25% to 35% observed a single time. Time point specified: persistent/refractory GD, antithyroid drugs over 5 years with positive TRAb. PBMC RNA served as the TCR library source. The collection involved drawing 7.5 to 9.5 milliliters of peripheral blood into EDTA tubes. The sequencing used peripheral blood mononuclear cells (PBMCs), collected when the disease was refractory, from a patient treated with antithyroid drugs. The sequence was obtained from a female donor with Graves disease. The chain recombines TRBV28 with TRBJ1-5; weak D call: TRBD1 (6 bases). This CDR3 is CASSLRLRGGTQPQHF. As DNA, the CDR3 is TGTGCCAGCAGTTTACGTCTTAGGGGGGGGACTCAGCCCCAGCATTTT. Drawing the rest from reference TRBV28 and TRBJ1-5, the complete variable domain is DVKVTQSSRYLVKRTGEKVFLECVQDMDHENMFWYRQDPGLGLRLIYFSYDVKMKEKGDIPEGYSVSREKKERFSLILESASTNQTSMYLCASSLRLRGGTQPQHFGDGTRLSIL.